The TCR beta chain under discussion was sequenced for a study of blood T cell repertoires in COVID-19 (dated by TCRdb to about 2020). About the full investigation: Samples covering the acute and convalescent phases of COVID-19 were provided by collaborators in the United States, Italy and Spain. A de-identified subject ID, COVID-19 status, age in years and sex were almost always included in the sample metadata. Subjects who had been exposed to COVID-19, were actively infected with it, or had recovered from it provided the deeply sampled blood TCRbeta repertoires that made up the dataset. HLA class I and class II types, where available, came from metadata supplied by the sample provider rather than from assay-based typing. The samples were drawn from two sources: the first 160 participants of the ongoing ImmuneRACE study, and over 950 subjects contributed by 6 global collaborators. A freely available public database, intended as a resource for researchers studying the immune response to SARS-CoV-2, is where the repertoires were released. The prospective study material was composed of cDNA or gDNA derived from T cells, B-cell-depleted T cells, or PBMCs.

The immunoSEQ Assay, a bias-controlled multiplex PCR, was used to amplify TCRbeta CDR3 regions from genomic DNA. As for the authors' bioinformatics: Nucleated cell counts per sample were estimated from amplification of reference gene primers within the assay. To quantify the absolute abundance of each unique TCRbeta CDR3 rearrangement, sequence reads were collapsed and filtered. For each sample, productive Simpson clonality was calculated as the square root of Simpson's diversity index over productive rearrangements. Here the immuneACCESS table is served through TCRdb, limited to in-frame sequences with V and J called. Missing clones are a known gap in these copies; in checked studies unresolved V genes cover under half, and the rest lacks a known reason. That table furnishes V, J and clone size, whereas the DNA furnished D and trimming. The sample includes some 150,000 clones, with about 86% observed a single time. Roughly 3.7% of the sample is taken by the ten largest.

The CDR3 contains 13 residues, cysteine and valine counted. Only the CDR3 DNA is retained, 39 bases long and in frame from the first base. The V and J ends are trimmed by 3 bases and 4 bases, leaving 13 bases between them. The germline V gene (reference sequence) provides CDR1 DFQATT and CDR2 SNEGSKA. Comment on this clone: It lacks a known antigen. The input lacks base qualities; no much larger clone sits a single base away.

General conclusions and limits of the study: The quantity of clinical and demographic metadata differed by source and by participant and was supplied without curation.

The collaborating institutions used their own protocols to collect whole blood in K2EDTA tubes. For TCRbeta analysis, collaborators shipped samples in one of three forms: frozen whole blood, isolated PBMCs, or DNA extracted from either of those sample types. This chain joins TRBV20-1 to TRBJ2-7, with the D gene uncertain. The source of this sequence is a man between 18 and 35 years old with active or convalescent COVID-19. The sequenced sample consisted of peripheral blood. CDR3 loop: CSASEFARYEQYV. The nucleotide sequence is TGCAGTGCTAGTGAGTTTGCCAGGTACGAGCAGTACGTC.